What follows is one T cell receptor (beta chain) and its context. This entry comes from a study of PD-L1 blockade in urothelial cancer. Germline loops: CDR1 LNHDA, CDR2 SQIVND (reference sequence). The V gene lost 8 bases and the J gene lost 1 base, with 5 bases spanning the gap. CDR3 length equals 11 residues. Measured with immunoSEQ multiplex PCR; TCRdb has only the in-frame clones, and not every one. The sample records around 100,000 clones, roughly nine tenths being singletons. Sample: PBMCs, taken around atezolizumab (anti-PD-L1) treatment. This sequence joins TRBV19 and TRBJ1-2; D gene uncertain. This receptor was obtained from a woman older than 75 with urothelial cancer. The CDR3 reads CASSNNYGYTF. The CDR3 DNA is TGTGCCAGTTCCAATAACTATGGCTACACCTTC.